The clone carrying this TCR beta chain was seen a handful of times. Its antigen is unknown. This entry belongs to a study of type 1 regulatory T cells. Whole-study context: T-allo10 is a Tr1-enriched, alloantigen-specific CD4 T cell product made in vitro.

Trimming removed 4 bases from V and 5 bases from J, with 14 bases in between. There are 14 residues in the CDR3. TCRdb passed the reads through MiXCR, listing each CDR3 protein once. The sample yields some 21,000 distinct CDR3 sequences, roughly 45% seen once. This rearrangement joins TRBV12-3 or TRBV12-4 to TRBJ2-5; TRBD1 is a possible D gene (6 bases). Input material: cultured T cells, either the whole culture or a sorted T cell fraction (not recorded which). The source is a human donor in good health. The CDR3 protein is CASSSYDRKETQYF. CDR3 nucleotide sequence: TGTGCCAGCAGTTCCTACGACAGGAAGGAGACCCAGTACTTC.